Presented here are 20 T cell receptor beta chains from one specimen sequenced in a study of shared clonotypes between healthy human individuals (dated by TCRdb to the early 2020s). The library was built by means of the immunoSEQ multiplex PCR assay. The table comes from immuneACCESS by way of TCRdb, which keeps in-frame sequences with V and J called. Part of the clones is missing from these tables; in studies checked, under half for an unresolved V gene and the rest for unknown reasons. The sample table shows hundreds of thousands of clones, and roughly four fifths are seen once. Approximately 12% of the sample is taken by the ten largest. The sample was PBMCs. The receptors here all came from a woman aged 40 to 50 in good health. Some clones in this sample may be carry-over from other donors' samples.

This chain uses TRBV5-6 with TRBJ2-1; 9 bases fit TRBD1. Losses at the gene ends were 3 bases for V and 2 bases for J; bases not matched to a gene: 6. CDR1 is SGHDT, CDR2 YYEEEE, per germline. The CDR3 totals 16 residues. The CDR3 sequence: CASSSGQGGPYNEQFF. The CDR3 bases are TGTGCCAGCAGCTCGGGACAGGGAGGCCCCTACAATGAGCAGTTCTTC.

The V call is TRBV7-9, the J call TRBJ2-3, with unresolved D. The CDR3 consists of 11 residues. The V and J ends lost 7 bases and 1 base respectively, with 3 bases between them. Germline assignment: CDR1 SEHNR and CDR2 FQNEAQ (reference sequence). The CDR3 region is CASTGTDTQYF. The CDR3 bases are TGTGCCAGCACCGGCACAGATACGCAGTATTTT. Full variable domain (missing parts from reference TRBV7-9 and TRBJ2-3): DTGVSQNPRHKITKRGQNVTFRCDPISEHNRLYWYRQTLGQGPEFLTYFQNEAQLEKSRLLSDRFSAERPKGSFSTLEIQRTEQGDSAMYLCASTGTDTQYFGPGTRLTVL.

The J gene is TRBJ1-5, the V gene TRBV28; D possibly corresponds to TRBD1 (5 bases). Germline V gene data show CDR1 as MDHEN and CDR2 as SYDVKM. Trimming removed 6 bases at V and 6 bases at J, with 15 bases between. The length of the CDR3 is 14 residues. This CDR3 reads CASRAAGYLQPQHF. The CDR3 bases are TGTGCCAGCAGAGCTGCAGGGTACCTTCAGCCCCAGCATTTT.

The sample holds one count of this clone. The chain is built from TRBV28 and TRBJ2-3; 12 nucleotides agree with TRBD2. Germline V gene data show CDR1 as MDHEN and CDR2 as SYDVKM. This CDR3 region has 15 residues. J lost 5 bases, V lost 3 bases, and 3 bases had no gene match. For the CDR3, the DNA is TGTGCCAGCAGTTTGACTAGCGGGAGAGTAGATACGCAGTATTTT. This codes for CASSLTSGRVDTQYF.

This chain links TRBV18 with TRBJ2-7; no clear D. The germline CDR1 and CDR2 sequences are KGHSH and LQKENI. V was clipped by 6 bases and J by 2 bases, with 17 bases between them. The CDR3 spans 15 residues. DNA for the CDR3: TGTGCCAGCTCTCTCGGGCCGTCCTACGCCTACGAGCAGTACTTC. Residues: CASSLGPSYAYEQYF.

The gene calls are TRBV4-1 and TRBJ2-7; 8 bases map to TRBD2. The CDR3 is 14 amino acids. Germline CDR1 MGHRA, CDR2 YSYEKL. V gave up 3 bases and J gave up 2 bases; unmatched junction bases: 3. The CDR3 bases are TGCGCCAGCAGCCACCCGGGACTAGCCTACGAGCAGTACTTC. This encodes CASSHPGLAYEQYF.

This clone is a singleton in its sample. The V call is TRBV5-1, the J call TRBJ2-5, with TRBD1 matching 9 bases. Trimming at V came to 4 bases and at J to 4 bases, leaving 5 bases not matched to a gene. Germline V CDR1 and CDR2: SGHRS, YFSETQ. This CDR3 is 14 amino acids long. CDR3 residues: CASSEGQGGETQYF. The DNA for the CDR3 is TGCGCCAGCAGCGAGGGACAGGGAGGAGAGACCCAGTACTTC.

This clone was seen only once. This chain joins TRBV4-1 and TRBJ1-6; D remains ambiguous. The CDR3 runs 15 residues. CDR1 and CDR2 (germline): MGHRA, YSYEKL. The V gene lost 0 bases and the J gene lost 7 bases, with 10 bases spanning the gap. The CDR3: CASSQDRMRNSPLHF. The CDR3 DNA follows: TGCGCCAGCAGCCAAGACAGGATGAGGAATTCACCCCTCCACTTT.

This sequence joins TRBV28 and TRBJ1-1; D gene unclear. Germline V CDR1 and CDR2: MDHEN, SYDVKM. This CDR3 contains 15 residues. Trimming removed 4 bases from V and 1 base from J, with 13 bases in between. In DNA form, the CDR3 reads TGTGCCAGCAGTTCATTGGGATTAGGGAACACTGAAGCTTTCTTT. Translation gives CASSSLGLGNTEAFF.

This clone was seen only a few times. Given a much more abundant clone one base away, this may be a read error. The CDR3 region has the DNA TGTGCCAGCAGCCCCGTAGGGGGACGCAATCAGCCCCAGCATTTT. Its translation: CASSPVGGRNQPQHF. The V and J genes are TRBV11-2 and TRBJ1-5, with D possibly being TRBD1 (6 bases). The CDR3 totals 15 residues. V was trimmed by 5 bases and J by 2 bases, leaving 13 bases between them. CDR1 is SGHAT, CDR2 FQNNGV, per germline.

The J gene is TRBJ1-5, the V gene TRBV2, with 11 bases lining up with TRBD1. V lost 7 bases, J lost 5 bases, and 1 base stayed unmatched. The V gene's germline CDR1 is SNHLY and CDR2 FYNNEI. There are 13 residues in the CDR3. The DNA of the CDR3 is TGTGCCAGCACGGACAGGGGGCATCAGCCCCAGCATTTT. This translates into CASTDRGHQPQHF.

CDR3 amino acids: CASSSTDSTTDTQYF. The CDR3 DNA follows: TGTGCCAGCAGTAGTACGGACTCGACCACAGATACGCAGTATTTT. The genes are TRBV6-1 and TRBJ2-3; the D gene is possibly TRBD2 (5 bases). The V end was cut by 5 bases, the J end by 2 bases, with 14 bases between. This CDR3 has 15 residues. Per the germline V gene, CDR1 is MNHNS and CDR2 is SASEGT.

The genes are TRBV6-5 and TRBJ2-5; a possible D gene is TRBD2 (6 bases). The CDR3 totals 13 residues. The V and J ends lost 8 bases and 4 bases respectively, with 14 bases between them. Per the germline V gene, CDR1 is MNHEY and CDR2 is SVGAGI. CDR3 nucleotides: TGTGCCAGCTGGCCGGCGGGAATAGAGACCCAGTACTTC. Translating it yields CASWPAGIETQYF.

This clone showed up just once. The genes are TRBV18 and TRBJ2-7; tentative D call: TRBD2 (6 bases). Germline values: CDR1 KGHSH, CDR2 LQKENI. This CDR3 comprises 16 residues. Deletions cut 3 bases from V and 4 bases from J, with 19 bases between. The CDR3 protein is CASSPPANSGSYEQYF. CDR3 coding DNA: TGTGCCAGCTCACCCCCCGCCAATAGCGGATCATACGAGCAGTACTTC. The whole variable domain, filled in from reference TRBV18 and TRBJ2-7, reads NAGVMQNPRHLVRRRGQEARLRCSPMKGHSHVYWYRQLPEEGLKFMVYLQKENIIDESGMPKERFSAEFPKEGPSILRIQQVVRGDSAAYFCASSPPANSGSYEQYFGPGTRLTVT.

This sequence joins TRBV7-2 and TRBJ2-5, with 8 bases that match TRBD1. The J call may be in error: the DNA end matches TRBJ2-7 better. This CDR3 is 15 amino acids long. CDR1 SGHTA and CDR2 FQGNSA come from the germline V gene. Written as DNA, the CDR3 is TGTGCCAGCAGCCCAGGACAGGGCCGTCCCTACGAGCAGTACTTC. Its translation is CASSPGQGRPYEQYF.

This clone has at least ten counts. The sample has other DNA sequences that encode this CDR3 too. The chain recombines TRBV30 with TRBJ2-2; tentatively, D is TRBD2 (5 bases). This CDR3 spans 14 amino acids. CDR1 and CDR2 (germline): GTSNPN, SVGIG (reference sequence). V was trimmed by 2 bases and J by 6 bases, leaving 13 bases between them. DNA of the CDR3: TGTGCCTGGAGTTCAGGACTGGAGGCCGGGGAGCTGTTTTTT. Protein sequence: CAWSSGLEAGELFF.

This chain uses TRBV15 with TRBJ2-1, with TRBD2 as a possible D gene (6 bases). This CDR3 comprises 16 residues. The germline V gene encodes CDR1 LNHNV and CDR2 YYDKDF (reference sequence). V was cut by 0 bases and J by 6 bases, with 15 bases left in between. The CDR3 loop reads CATSREGGRTLNEQFF. The CDR3 nucleotides read TGTGCCACCAGCAGAGAGGGGGGAAGGACCCTCAATGAGCAGTTCTTC.

The chain couples TRBV7-9 to TRBJ2-7, with D perhaps TRBD1 or TRBD2 (5 bases each). The CDR3 totals 17 residues. Trimming removed 1 base from V and 0 bases from J, with 16 bases in between. Germline values: CDR1 SEHNR, CDR2 FQNEAQ (reference sequence). This CDR3 reads CASSLESGSISSYEQYF. CDR3 sequence (DNA): TGTGCCAGCAGCTTAGAGTCAGGGAGCATTAGCTCCTACGAGCAGTACTTC.

The rearrangement uses TRBV7-2 and TRBJ2-7; D may correspond to TRBD1 or TRBD2 (5 bases each). CDR3 length equals 15 residues. The germline CDR1 and CDR2 sequences are SGHTA and FQGNSA. V was pared by 5 bases and J by 4 bases, with 18 bases between. CDR3 sequence: CASSPGDPGGYEQYF. DNA for the CDR3: TGTGCCAGCAGCCCCGGGGACCCTGGGGGTTACGAGCAGTACTTC.

The V gene is TRBV28, the J gene TRBJ2-7; TRBD2 matches 11 bases. The CDR3 loop spans 14 amino acids. Per the germline V gene, CDR1 is MDHEN and CDR2 is SYDVKM. V shed 6 bases and J 3 bases; nucleotides not matched to a gene: 4. The CDR3 loop is CASRLAGDFYEQYF. In DNA form, the CDR3 reads TGTGCCAGCAGACTAGCGGGAGATTTCTACGAGCAGTACTTC.